One sample yielded the 21 T cell receptor beta chains listed below, sequenced in a study of control samples from healthy donors and cancer patients. Method: immunoSEQ multiplex PCR; TCRdb's copy keeps in-frame clones and lacks some. The table has around 30,000 clones, 86% seen once. Sequences were obtained from PBMCs. The receptor set was obtained from a woman aged 40 to 55 with lung cancer.

The V gene is TRBV10-3, the J gene TRBJ2-7; 11 bases fit TRBD2. The CDR3 length is 14 residues. V lost 3 bases, J lost 3 bases, and 1 base stayed unmatched. From germline, CDR1 is ENHRY and CDR2 SYGVKD. CDR3 residues: CAISDLAGGYEQYF. DNA of the CDR3: TGTGCCATCAGTGATCTAGCGGGGGGCTACGAGCAGTACTTC.

Concerning this clone: The same CDR3 can be traced to other DNA sequences in this sample. This rearrangement joins TRBV5-1 to TRBJ1-2; D gene uncertain. Trimming pared 0 bases from V and 4 bases from J, leaving 4 bases between. The CDR3 is 12 residues long. Germline lookup yields CDR1 SGHRS and CDR2 YFSETQ. The DNA for the CDR3 is TGCGCCAGCAGCTTGGATTCCTATGGCTACACCTTC. This codes for CASSLDSYGYTF.

This chain uses TRBV7-9 with TRBJ2-1; 11 bases align to TRBD2. The CDR3 covers 15 residues. CDR1 SEHNR and CDR2 FQNEAQ come from the germline V gene (reference sequence). V was pared by 0 bases and J by 10 bases, with 5 bases of the junction left unmatched. CDR3 sequence: CASSLASGGAGEQFF. The DNA of the CDR3 is TGTGCCAGCAGCTTAGCTAGCGGGGGGGCCGGGGAGCAGTTCTTC.

V usage is TRBV2 and J usage is TRBJ2-5, with 11 bases that match TRBD2. J was trimmed by 0 bases and V by 4 bases; bases with no gene match: 4. This CDR3 region has 16 residues. Germline V gene sequence: CDR1 SNHLY, CDR2 FYNNEI. CDR3 sequence: CASSALAGEYQETQYF. Here the CDR3 DNA reads TGTGCCAGCAGTGCACTAGCGGGGGAGTACCAAGAGACCCAGTACTTC.

The V gene is TRBV28, the J gene TRBJ1-2; D is undetermined. CDR3 size: 14 residues. Trimming took off 4 bases at V and 0 bases at J, with 9 bases between the two ends. Germline CDR1 is MDHEN and CDR2 is SYDVKM. CDR3 protein: CASSWGGTNYGYTF. The CDR3 DNA follows: TGTGCCAGCAGTTGGGGAGGGACTAACTATGGCTACACCTTC.

The rearrangement uses TRBV7-7 and TRBJ2-2, with unresolved D. The CDR3 loop spans 14 amino acids. Trimming pared 7 bases from V and 7 bases from J, leaving 16 bases between. Germline values: CDR1 SSHAT, CDR2 FNYEAQ (reference sequence). The CDR3 is CASTHKAGYGELFF. CDR3 sequence (DNA): TGTGCCAGCACTCATAAAGCCGGGTACGGGGAGCTGTTTTTT.

This clone appeared once. The CDR3 loop reads CATSSWETDTQYF. The CDR3 DNA is TGTGCCACCAGCAGCTGGGAGACAGATACGCAGTATTTT. The chain recombines TRBV15 with TRBJ2-3; maybe TRBD2 (5 bases). V shed 3 bases and J shed 3 bases, with 7 bases lying between them. CDR1 and CDR2 (germline): LNHNV, YYDKDF (reference sequence). This CDR3 has 13 residues.

The V call is TRBV7-2, the J call TRBJ2-7; 11 bases match TRBD2. With V trimmed by 1 base and J by 3 bases, 2 bases remained unmatched. This CDR3 contains 15 residues. Germline values: CDR1 SGHTA, CDR2 FQGNSA. The CDR3 loop is CASSLVAGGGYEQYF. DNA of the CDR3: TGTGCCAGCAGCTTAGTAGCGGGGGGGGGCTACGAGCAGTACTTC.

This chain connects TRBV21-1 to TRBJ1-2. TRBV21-1 is noted as a pseudogene. This CDR3 spans 14 amino acids. CDR3 nucleotide sequence: TGTGCCAGCAGCGCCTTGCCAGACTTCTATGGCTACACCTTC. Residues: CASSALPDFYGYTF.

The chain has TRBV9 and TRBJ2-3; TRBD1 aligns across 11 bases. Trimming removed 0 bases from V and 9 bases from J; junction bases left unmatched: 9. Germline CDR1 SGDLS, CDR2 YYNGEE. The CDR3 runs to 16 residues. This chain's CDR3 is CASSVVGTGGGGTQYF. CDR3 in DNA: TGTGCCAGCAGCGTAGTGGGGACAGGGGGTGGAGGGACGCAGTATTTT.

The V and J genes are TRBV6-6 and TRBJ1-6; possible D gene TRBD1, 6 bases. Trimming took off 0 bases at V and 13 bases at J, with 16 bases between the two ends. Per germline, CDR1 MNHNY and CDR2 SVGAGI (reference sequence). The CDR3 runs to 15 residues. DNA for the CDR3: TGTGCCAGCAGTTACTCGGGGGGGGCGAGGGACCCCCTCCACTTT. Amino acids: CASSYSGGARDPLHF.

This chain links TRBV9 with TRBJ1-5; D gene ambiguous. The ends were cut back, 0 bases at V and 6 bases at J, with 7 bases in the middle. Germline loops: CDR1 SGDLS, CDR2 YYNGEE. This CDR3 has 13 amino acids. CDR3 nucleotide sequence: TGTGCCAGCAGCGTAGGTGCGGCTCAGCCCCAGCATTTT. This gives the protein CASSVGAAQPQHF.

The V call is TRBV5-1, the J call TRBJ2-3; D perhaps matches TRBD2 (5 bases). This CDR3 has 16 residues. The V end lost 4 bases, the J end lost 2 bases, and 17 bases lay between the germline ends. CDR1 and CDR2 (germline): SGHRS, YFSETQ. CDR3 sequence (DNA): TGCGCCAGCAGCCCCGGCGGGTATAACCCCACAGATACGCAGTATTTT. Translating it yields CASSPGGYNPTDTQYF.

V and J are TRBV19 and TRBJ1-1, with D tentatively TRBD1 (6 bases). The CDR3 contains 11 residues. V shed 7 bases and J shed 8 bases, with 11 bases lying between them. Germline loops: CDR1 LNHDA, CDR2 SQIVND (reference sequence). CDR3 nucleotide sequence: TGTGCCAGTATCGGGGGGCGCGAAGCTTTCTTT. Translating gives CASIGGREAFF. The whole variable domain, filled in from reference TRBV19 and TRBJ1-1, reads DGGITQSPKYLFRKEGQNVTLSCEQNLNHDAMYWYRQDPGQGLRLIYYSQIVNDFQKGDIAEGYSVSREKKESFPLTVTSAQKNPTAFYLCASIGGREAFFGQGTRLTVV.

The rearrangement uses TRBV3-1 (or the pseudogene TRBV3-2) and TRBJ1-1; no clear D gene. Trimming removed 0 bases at V and 11 bases at J, with 16 bases between. CDR3 length: 14 amino acids. Germline V CDR1 and CDR2: LGHDT, YNNKEL (reference sequence). CDR3 nucleotides: TGTGCCAGCAGCCAAGAACCAAGCGGGCTCCGTGCTTTCTTT. This translates into CASSQEPSGLRAFF.

This clone occurred once. The rearrangement uses TRBV6-2 or TRBV6-3 and TRBJ1-1; D not certain. This CDR3 spans 15 amino acids. Germline V lookup: CDR1 MNHEY, CDR2 SVGEGT. V lost 0 bases, J lost 2 bases, and 10 bases lay in between. CDR3 sequence (DNA): TGTGCCAGCAGTTACTCGTCTGGGCGTAACACTGAAGCTTTCTTT. Its translation is CASSYSSGRNTEAFF.

The chain recombines TRBV30 with TRBJ1-1; D is ambiguous. CDR3 size: 13 residues. Germline V CDR1 and CDR2: GTSNPN, SVGIG (reference sequence). V lost 8 bases and J lost 0, with 13 bases in between. In DNA, the CDR3 is TGTGCCCTAGGGCGACTGATGAACACTGAAGCTTTCTTT. Protein: CALGRLMNTEAFF.

This clone turned up a few times. The chain recombines TRBV5-1 with TRBJ2-5; 8 bases are a match to TRBD1. CDR1 SGHRS and CDR2 YFSETQ come from the germline V gene. There are 15 residues in the CDR3. V dropped 2 bases and J dropped 2; count of bases not matched to a gene: 5. DNA for the CDR3: TGCGCCAGCAGCTTAGGGACAGGCGATCAAGAGACCCAGTACTTC. This translates into CASSLGTGDQETQYF. The variable domain in full, with the rest retrieved from reference TRBV5-1 and TRBJ2-5, is KAGVTQTPRYLIKTRGQQVTLSCSPISGHRSVSWYQQTPGQGLQFLFEYFSETQRNKGNFPGRFSGRQFSNSRSEMNVSTLELGDSALYLCASSLGTGDQETQYFGPGTRLLVL.

This chain joins TRBV7-8 and TRBJ2-5; D may be TRBD1 or TRBD2 (5 bases each). Germline CDR1 and CDR2: SGHVS and FQNEAQ. The CDR3 has 12 amino acids. V dropped 8 bases and J dropped 5 bases, with 12 bases sitting between them. CDR3 bases: TGTGCCAGCCGGGACGATGGGGAGACCCAGTACTTC. It is translated as CASRDDGETQYF.

The rearrangement uses TRBV7-8 and TRBJ1-5; the D is unclear. Germline values: CDR1 SGHVS, CDR2 FQNEAQ. The CDR3 contains 15 residues. Trimming stripped 2 bases from V and 7 bases from J, with 15 bases between. The CDR3 protein is CASSLYTLPGQPQHF. The CDR3 nucleotides read TGTGCCAGCAGCTTATACACACTACCGGGGCAGCCCCAGCATTTT.

This chain joins TRBV7-9 and TRBJ2-2; D ambiguous. CDR1 is SEHNR, CDR2 FQNEAQ, per germline (reference sequence). The V gene lost 1 base and the J gene lost 3 bases, with 6 bases spanning the gap. There are 14 residues in the CDR3. In DNA form, the CDR3 reads TGTGCCAGCAGCTTAGGACCCTACACCGGGGAGCTGTTTTTT. Its protein is CASSLGPYTGELFF.